This T cell receptor beta chain appears in the sequencing data of a study of blood T cell repertoires in COVID-19. Study overall: Sources were T cells, B-cell-depleted T cells, or PBMCs; the material itself was cDNA or gDNA.

As originally analysed: Reference gene primers were amplified, and this amplification served to estimate nucleated cell counts. Sequencing used immunoSEQ multiplex PCR; TCRdb keeps in-frame clones, though not all of them. D and trimming come from the DNA, and the V and J calls and clone size come from that table. This table has fewer than 500,000 clones, roughly 90% appearing once. V lost 4 bases, J lost 6 bases, and 10 bases lay in between. Per germline, CDR1 SEHNR and CDR2 FQNEAQ (reference sequence). CDR3 length equals 12 residues. The age range of participants was 18 to 89 years, with residence in about two dozen US areas. In assigning cohorts, the study relied on participant-reported clinical history.

The receptor's source is a woman between 18 and 29 years old who had recovered from COVID-19. Sequenced material: PBMCs or T cells enriched from blood (not recorded which). The chain combines TRBV7-9 with TRBJ2-7; D call uncertain. In DNA form, the CDR3 reads TGTGCCAGCAGCTGGGTATCGGGCGAGCAGTACTTC. This codes for CASSWVSGEQYF.